The 20 T cell receptor beta chains reported below all come from one sample, sequenced in a study of response to subunit inactivated influenza vaccine. TCRdb ran MiXCR on the RT-PCR reads and lists one entry per CDR3 protein. Of a few hundred thousand distinct CDR3 sequences in the sample, about 10% were seen once. These data were also filed under a second study, of T cells expressing NK-cell markers. That publication notes: The authors generated TCR beta cDNA through 5'RACE template switching with UMIs.

The sample in question was PBMCs from blood, obtained on the day of vaccination. The source of these receptors is a man in his forties or fifties who received an inactivated influenza vaccine.

There are many counts of this clonotype. The chain joins TRBV11-2 to TRBJ2-3; D may match TRBD1 or TRBD2 (5 bases each). V lost 0 bases, J lost 3 bases, and 13 bases lay in between. Germline loops: CDR1 SGHAT, CDR2 FQNNGV. The CDR3 extends over 16 amino acids. The CDR3 DNA is TGTGCCAGCAGCTTAGATCTGGGGGTTTGGACAGATACGCAGTATTTT. This codes for CASSLDLGVWTDTQYF.

This chain connects TRBV5-5 to TRBJ2-7, with D uncertain. Trimming took off 1 base at V and 0 bases at J, with 5 bases between the two ends. The CDR3 length is 13 residues. Per the germline V gene, CDR1 is SGHKS and CDR2 is YYEKEE (reference sequence). CDR3 bases: TGTGCCAGCAGCTTGAGACCCTCCTACGAGCAGTACTTC. It specifies CASSLRPSYEQYF. Based on the CDR3 plus reference TRBV5-5 and TRBJ2-7, the full variable domain is DAGVTQSPTHLIKTRGQQVTLRCSPISGHKSVSWYQQVLGQGPQFIFQYYEKEERGRGNFPDRFSARQFPNYSSELNVNALLLGDSALYLCASSLRPSYEQYFGPGTRLTVT.

This clonotype has only a few counts. The rearrangement joins TRBV6-1 to TRBJ1-1, with D tentatively TRBD1 (6 bases). Germline V gene sequence: CDR1 MNHNS, CDR2 SASEGT. The CDR3 consists of 13 residues. Trimming stripped 6 bases from V and 7 bases from J, with 15 bases between. DNA of the CDR3: TGTGCCAGCAGGACGGGACACCGGGTTGAAGCTTTCTTT. Translating it yields CASRTGHRVEAFF.

The rearrangement uses TRBV4-3 and TRBJ2-7, with 7 positions matching TRBD1. The CDR3 contains 16 residues. J was trimmed by 6 bases and V by 4 bases; bases with no gene match: 15. The germline CDR1 and CDR2 sequences are LGHNA and YSLEER. CDR3 sequence: CASSPRDRPLAGEQYF. CDR3 bases: TGCGCCAGCAGCCCCCGGGACAGACCCCTCGCGGGCGAGCAGTACTTC.

This clonotype was seen many times. The chain uses TRBV12-3 or TRBV12-4 and TRBJ2-1; no firm D call. The CDR3 contains 13 residues. Trimming shortened V by 6 bases and J by 4 bases, and 10 bases separated the two germline ends. CDR3: CASRSGNYNEQFF. The CDR3 coding sequence is TGTGCCAGCAGGTCCGGAAATTACAATGAGCAGTTCTTC.

This clonotype has only a few counts. V gene TRBV18 combines with J gene TRBJ2-1, with D possibly being TRBD1 (5 bases). Per the germline V gene, CDR1 is KGHSH and CDR2 is LQKENI. V dropped 5 bases and J dropped 4 bases, with 21 bases sitting between them. There are 17 residues in the CDR3. The CDR3 DNA sequence: TGTGCCAGCTCAAGGGGTTCTGGCGTCCGAACGTACAATGAGCAGTTCTTC. It yields the protein CASSRGSGVRTYNEQFF.

The V call is TRBV6-2 or TRBV6-3, the J call TRBJ2-6; TRBD1 might be the D (6 bases). V lost 5 bases to trimming and J lost 3 bases, with 11 bases between them. The CDR3 covers 15 residues. Germline-derived CDR1 and CDR2 are MNHEY and SVGEGT. CDR3 loop: CASSRTGFGANVLTF. The CDR3 nucleotides are TGTGCCAGCAGTCGAACAGGGTTTGGGGCCAACGTCCTGACTTTC.

The chain uses TRBV5-1 and TRBJ1-2; a weak D match, TRBD1 (5 bases). Trimming took off 4 bases at V and 7 bases at J, with 26 bases between the two ends. Per the germline V gene, CDR1 is SGHRS and CDR2 is YFSETQ. CDR3 size: 17 residues. The CDR3 nucleotides are TGCGCCAGCAGCCCTGGACAAGGTTTATCGGGCCTTGCTGGCTACACCTTC. Amino acid sequence: CASSPGQGLSGLAGYTF.

This clonotype was seen more than once but under ten times. The V and J genes are TRBV29-1 and TRBJ2-5; TRBD2 matches 11 bases. This CDR3 has 14 residues. Germline CDR1 SQVTM, CDR2 ANQGSEA. V shed 7 bases and J 4 bases; nucleotides not matched to a gene: 8. The chain's CDR3 is CSGGLAGGSETQYF. Here the CDR3 DNA reads TGCAGCGGGGGGCTAGCGGGAGGTTCAGAGACCCAGTACTTC.

This clonotype has more than one count but fewer than ten. The chain combines TRBV29-1 with TRBJ2-5; 9 nucleotides agree with TRBD1. The germline CDR1 and CDR2 sequences are SQVTM and ANQGSEA. The CDR3 runs to 13 residues. Losses at the gene ends were 3 bases for V and 4 bases for J; bases not matched to a gene: 3. The CDR3 DNA follows: TGCAGCGTTGAGAAGACAGGGGGAGAGACCCAGTACTTC. It encodes CSVEKTGGETQYF.

This clonotype showed up just a few times. This chain joins TRBV30 and TRBJ2-1; D is ambiguous. The V gene's germline CDR1 is GTSNPN and CDR2 SVGIG (reference sequence). The CDR3 has 14 amino acids. V was pared by 2 bases and J by 2 bases, with 10 bases between. The DNA of the CDR3 is TGTGCCTGGAGTCTTCGAGCCCCCTACAATGAGCAGTTCTTC. Its translation is CAWSLRAPYNEQFF.

This clonotype was detected ten times or more. V is TRBV12-3 or TRBV12-4 and J is TRBJ2-3; tentatively, D is TRBD1 (6 bases). V was cut by 5 bases and J by 6 bases, with 12 bases left in between. The CDR3 runs 13 residues. The CDR3 region is CASSRGWRDTQYF. CDR3 in DNA: TGTGCCAGCAGTAGGGGGTGGAGGGATACGCAGTATTTT.

Regarding this clonotype: At one boundary the junction diverges from the germline segment, which might be a read error. The CDR3 sequence: CAGSLAGGPNEKLFF. In DNA, the CDR3 is TGCGCCGGCAGCTTGGCCGGGGGCCCTAATGAAAAACTGTTTTTT. V and J are TRBV5-1 and TRBJ1-4, with D maybe TRBD1 (6 bases). There are 15 residues in the CDR3. Germline CDR1 is SGHRS and CDR2 is YFSETQ.

This clonotype was counted between two and nine times. The gene calls are TRBV4-2 and TRBJ1-6, with TRBD1 as a possible D gene (5 bases). The CDR3 sequence is 14 residues long. The V and J ends lost 5 bases and 17 bases respectively, with 22 bases between them. Germline loops: CDR1 LGHNA, CDR2 YNFKEQ. The CDR3 bases are TGTGCCAGCAGCTCCGTGGACACATCTTCGACCATCCACTTT. Protein product: CASSSVDTSSTIHF.

This clonotype was counted only a few times. CDR3 in DNA: TGTGCCAGCAGCCAACGGGCGAACACTGAAGCTTTCTTT. Its protein product is CASSQRANTEAFF. This rearrangement joins TRBV3-1 to TRBJ1-1; D unresolved. The V end lost 2 bases, the J end lost 1 base, and 5 bases lay between the germline ends. The CDR3 runs to 13 residues. Germline CDR1 is LGHDT and CDR2 is YNNKEL (reference sequence).

This clonotype came up a few times. The chain is built from TRBV4-3 and TRBJ1-1, with 7 bases that match TRBD1. The V gene's germline CDR1 is LGHNA and CDR2 YSLEER. There are 13 residues in the CDR3. J gave up 12 bases and V 0 bases, and 7 bases lay outside the gene matches. The CDR3 protein is CASSQDGGTVTFF. CDR3 in DNA: TGCGCCAGCAGCCAAGATGGGGGGACAGTTACTTTCTTT.

This clonotype was seen more than once but under ten times. The CDR3, as DNA: TGTGCCAGCAGTTACCTGACGACGCAGCCCCAGCATTTT. It codes for CASSYLTTQPQHF. The V call is TRBV6-2 or TRBV6-3, the J call TRBJ1-5; D not certain. The CDR3 spans 13 residues. V shed 2 bases and J shed 7 bases, with 9 bases lying between them. CDR1 and CDR2 (germline): MNHEY, SVGEGT.

The V gene is TRBV5-6, the J gene TRBJ2-7, with D perhaps matching TRBD1 (6 bases). This CDR3 contains 15 residues. V lost 4 bases to trimming and J lost 2 bases, with 16 bases between them. Germline loops: CDR1 SGHDT, CDR2 YYEEEE. The CDR3 region is CASSLTGSLPYEQYF. The CDR3 DNA reads as TGTGCCAGCAGCCTAACAGGGAGTTTACCCTACGAGCAGTACTTC. The full variable domain, its missing parts supplied by reference TRBV5-6 and TRBJ2-7, is DAGVTQSPTHLIKTRGQQVTLRCSPKSGHDTVSWYQQALGQGPQFIFQYYEEEERQRGNFPDRFSGHQFPNYSSELNVNALLLGDSALYLCASSLTGSLPYEQYFGPGTRLTVT.

In its sample, this clonotype was seen a few times. V and J are TRBV5-5 and TRBJ2-3, with TRBD2 matching 9 bases. Germline V gene data show CDR1 as SGHKS and CDR2 as YYEKEE (reference sequence). CDR3 length equals 16 residues. J gave up 2 bases and V 1 base, and 5 bases lay outside the gene matches. This CDR3 is CASSLRSSGDTDTQYF. CDR3 coding DNA: TGTGCCAGCAGCTTGCGGTCTAGCGGGGACACAGATACGCAGTATTTT.

The chain couples TRBV24-1 to TRBJ2-2; TRBD1 might be the D (5 bases). Germline CDR1 KGHDR, CDR2 SFDVKD. Between the trimmed V and J ends, which lost 4 bases and 6 bases, there was a span of 11 bases. This CDR3 contains 14 residues. The CDR3: CATSDPSRAGELFF. CDR3 in DNA: TGTGCCACCAGTGACCCCTCCAGGGCCGGGGAGCTGTTTTTT.